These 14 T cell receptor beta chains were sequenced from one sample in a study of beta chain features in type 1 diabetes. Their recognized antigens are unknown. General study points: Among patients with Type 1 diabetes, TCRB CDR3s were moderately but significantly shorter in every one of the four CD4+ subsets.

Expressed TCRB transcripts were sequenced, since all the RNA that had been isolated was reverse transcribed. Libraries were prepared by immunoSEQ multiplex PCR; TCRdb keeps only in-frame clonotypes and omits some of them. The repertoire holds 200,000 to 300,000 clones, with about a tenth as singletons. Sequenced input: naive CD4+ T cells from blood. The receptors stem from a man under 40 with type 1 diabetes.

CDR3 in DNA: TGCGCCAGCAGCTCTGGGACAGCAGGGGCCCACGAGCAGTACTTC. Protein sequence: CASSSGTAGAHEQYF. The chain uses TRBV5-1 and TRBJ2-7; 7 bases fit TRBD1. The J segment lost 5 bases and the V segment lost 3 bases, leaving 11 bases of the junction unmatched. The CDR3 loop spans 15 amino acids. Germline CDR1 and CDR2: SGHRS and YFSETQ. Full variable domain (missing parts from reference TRBV5-1 and TRBJ2-7): KAGVTQTPRYLIKTRGQQVTLSCSPISGHRSVSWYQQTPGQGLQFLFEYFSETQRNKGNFPGRFSGRQFSNSRSEMNVSTLELGDSALYLCASSSGTAGAHEQYFGPGTRLTVT.

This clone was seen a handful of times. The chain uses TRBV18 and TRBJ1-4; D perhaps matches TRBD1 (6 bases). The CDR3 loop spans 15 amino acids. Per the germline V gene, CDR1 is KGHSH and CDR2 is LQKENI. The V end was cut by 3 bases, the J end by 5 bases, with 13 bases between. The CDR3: CASSPRQDSNEKLFF. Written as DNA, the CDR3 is TGTGCCAGCTCACCTCGACAGGACAGCAATGAAAAACTGTTTTTT.

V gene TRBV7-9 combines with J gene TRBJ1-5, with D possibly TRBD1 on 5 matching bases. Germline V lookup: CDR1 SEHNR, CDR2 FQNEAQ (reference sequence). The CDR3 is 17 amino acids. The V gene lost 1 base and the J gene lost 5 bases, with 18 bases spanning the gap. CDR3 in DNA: TGTGCCAGCAGCTTAGTCTTACCTCCGGGGGTGGATCAGCCCCAGCATTTT. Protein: CASSLVLPPGVDQPQHF.

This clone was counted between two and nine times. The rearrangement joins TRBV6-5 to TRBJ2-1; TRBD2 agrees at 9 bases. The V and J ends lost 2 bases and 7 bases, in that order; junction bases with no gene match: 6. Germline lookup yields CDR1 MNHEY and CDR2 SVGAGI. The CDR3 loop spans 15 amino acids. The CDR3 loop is CASSYAGGLSNEQFF. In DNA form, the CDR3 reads TGTGCCAGCAGTTACGCGGGGGGGTTGAGTAATGAGCAGTTCTTC.

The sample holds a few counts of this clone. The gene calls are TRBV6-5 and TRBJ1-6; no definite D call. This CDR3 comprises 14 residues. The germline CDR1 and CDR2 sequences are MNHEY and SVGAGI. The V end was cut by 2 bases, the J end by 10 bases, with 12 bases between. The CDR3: CASSYKGGESPLHF. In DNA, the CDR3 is TGTGCCAGCAGTTACAAGGGAGGCGAATCACCCCTCCACTTT.

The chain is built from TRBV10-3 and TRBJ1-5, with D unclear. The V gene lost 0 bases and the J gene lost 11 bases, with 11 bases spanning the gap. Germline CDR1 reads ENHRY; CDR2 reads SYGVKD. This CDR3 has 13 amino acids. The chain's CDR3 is CAISESESGTQHF. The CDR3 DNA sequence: TGTGCCATCAGTGAGTCGGAGAGTGGTACCCAGCATTTT.

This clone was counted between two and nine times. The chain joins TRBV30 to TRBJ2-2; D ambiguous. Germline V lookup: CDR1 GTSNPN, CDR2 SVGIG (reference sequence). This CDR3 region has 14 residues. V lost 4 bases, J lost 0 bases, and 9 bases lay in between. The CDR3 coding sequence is TGTGCCTGGACCCGCGATCCGAACACCGGGGAGCTGTTTTTT. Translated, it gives CAWTRDPNTGELFF.

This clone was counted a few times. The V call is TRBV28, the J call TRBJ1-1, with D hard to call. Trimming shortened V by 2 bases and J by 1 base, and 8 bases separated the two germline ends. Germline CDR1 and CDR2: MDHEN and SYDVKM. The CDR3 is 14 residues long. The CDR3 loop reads CASSLAASNTEAFF. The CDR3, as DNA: TGTGCCAGCAGTTTAGCAGCGTCGAACACTGAAGCTTTCTTT.

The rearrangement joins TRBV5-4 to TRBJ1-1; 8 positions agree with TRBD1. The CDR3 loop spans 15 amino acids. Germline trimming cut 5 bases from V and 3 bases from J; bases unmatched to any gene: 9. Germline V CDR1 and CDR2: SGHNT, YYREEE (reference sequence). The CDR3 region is CASRIESGGDTEAFF. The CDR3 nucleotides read TGTGCCAGCAGGATCGAATCAGGGGGCGACACTGAAGCTTTCTTT.

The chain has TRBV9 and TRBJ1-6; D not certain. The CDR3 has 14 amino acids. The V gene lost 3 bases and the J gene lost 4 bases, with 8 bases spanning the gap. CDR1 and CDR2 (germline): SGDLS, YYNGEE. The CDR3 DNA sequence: TGTGCCAGCAGCGAAGAGGGTTATAATTCACCCCTCCACTTT. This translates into CASSEEGYNSPLHF.

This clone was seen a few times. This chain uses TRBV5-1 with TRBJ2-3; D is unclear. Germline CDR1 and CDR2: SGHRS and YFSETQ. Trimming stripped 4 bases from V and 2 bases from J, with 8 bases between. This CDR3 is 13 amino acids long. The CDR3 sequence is CASSVDTTDTQYF. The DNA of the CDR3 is TGCGCCAGCAGCGTCGACACCACAGATACGCAGTATTTT.

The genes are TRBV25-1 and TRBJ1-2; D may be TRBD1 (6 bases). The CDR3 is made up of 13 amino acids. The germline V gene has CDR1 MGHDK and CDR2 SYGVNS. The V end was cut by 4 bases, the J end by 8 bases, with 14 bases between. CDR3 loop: CASSATGARGYTF. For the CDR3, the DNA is TGTGCCAGCAGTGCGACAGGCGCGCGGGGCTACACCTTC.

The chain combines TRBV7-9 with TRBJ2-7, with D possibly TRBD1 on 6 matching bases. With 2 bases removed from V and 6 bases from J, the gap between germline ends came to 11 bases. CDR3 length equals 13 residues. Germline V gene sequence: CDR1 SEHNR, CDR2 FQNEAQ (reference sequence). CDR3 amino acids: CASSLLTGFEQYF. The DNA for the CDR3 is TGTGCCAGCAGCTTACTAACAGGGTTCGAGCAGTACTTC.

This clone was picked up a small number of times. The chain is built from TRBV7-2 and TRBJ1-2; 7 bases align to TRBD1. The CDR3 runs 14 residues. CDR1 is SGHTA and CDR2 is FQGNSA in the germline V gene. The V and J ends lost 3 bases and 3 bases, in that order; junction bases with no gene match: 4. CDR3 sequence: CASSLTGWDYGYTF. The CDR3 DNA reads TGTGCCAGCAGCTTGACAGGGTGGGACTATGGCTACACCTTC.